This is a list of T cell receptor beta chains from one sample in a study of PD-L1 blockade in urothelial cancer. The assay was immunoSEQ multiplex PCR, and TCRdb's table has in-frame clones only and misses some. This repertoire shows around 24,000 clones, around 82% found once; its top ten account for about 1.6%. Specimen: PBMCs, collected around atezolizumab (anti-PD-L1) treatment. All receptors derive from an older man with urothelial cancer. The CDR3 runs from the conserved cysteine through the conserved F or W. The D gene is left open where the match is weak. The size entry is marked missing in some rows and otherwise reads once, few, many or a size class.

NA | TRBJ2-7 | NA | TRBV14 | CATGVAYEQYF | TGTGCCACCGGGGTAGCCTACGAGCAGTACTTC
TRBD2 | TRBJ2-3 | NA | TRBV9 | CASEREGTDTQYF | TGTGCCAGCGAGCGGGAGGGCACAGATACGCAGTATTTT
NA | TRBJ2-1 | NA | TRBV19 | CASSMVAENYNEQFF | TGTGCCAGTAGTATGGTAGCAGAGAACTACAATGAGCAGTTCTTC
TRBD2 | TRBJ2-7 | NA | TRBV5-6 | CASSLALAGGNEQYF | TGTGCCAGCAGCTTGGCATTAGCGGGAGGGAACGAGCAGTACTTC
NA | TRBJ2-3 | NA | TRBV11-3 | CASSRASDLDTQYF | TGTGCCAGCAGTAGGGCTAGCGACCTAGATACGCAGTATTTT
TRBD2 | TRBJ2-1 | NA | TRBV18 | CASSRLLATTGNEQFF | TGTGCCAGCTCACGACTACTAGCGACGACGGGCAATGAGCAGTTCTTC
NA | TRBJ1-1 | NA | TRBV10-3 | CAISESLGQNTEAFF | TGTGCCATCAGTGAGTCGTTGGGGCAGAACACTGAAGCTTTCTTT
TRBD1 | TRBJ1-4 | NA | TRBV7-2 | CASSASRDSSQKLFF | TGTGCCAGCAGCGCGTCCCGGGACAGTTCCCAAAAACTGTTTTTT
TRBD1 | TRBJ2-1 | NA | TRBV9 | CASSLGTGGRSYNEQFF | TGTGCCAGCAGCCTTGGGACAGGGGGCCGCTCCTACAATGAGCAGTTCTTC
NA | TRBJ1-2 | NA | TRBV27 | CASSPLGVSYGYTF | TGTGCCAGCAGTCCTCTCGGGGTATCCTATGGCTACACCTTC
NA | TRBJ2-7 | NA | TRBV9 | CASSEGAHRVYEQYF | TGTGCCAGCAGCGAAGGGGCCCATCGAGTCTACGAGCAGTACTTC
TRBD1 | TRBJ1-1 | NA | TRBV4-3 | CASSQGGPGQGEAFF | TGCGCCAGCAGCCAAGGGGGACCGGGACAGGGAGAGGCTTTCTTT
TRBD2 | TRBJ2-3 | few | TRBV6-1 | CASSEFSGRTDTQYF | TGTGCCAGCAGTGAATTTAGCGGGAGAACAGATACGCAGTATTTT
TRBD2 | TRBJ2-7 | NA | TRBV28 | CASSHSRISGSFDEQYF | TGTGCCAGCAGCCATTCTCGCATTAGCGGGAGTTTCGACGAGCAGTACTTC
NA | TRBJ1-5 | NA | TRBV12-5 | CASGFFRTDNQPQHF | TGTGCTAGTGGTTTCTTTCGGACAGACAATCAGCCCCAGCATTTT
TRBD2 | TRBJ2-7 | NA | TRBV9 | CASSPASGSYEQYF | TGTGCCAGCAGCCCCGCCAGCGGGAGCTACGAGCAGTACTTC
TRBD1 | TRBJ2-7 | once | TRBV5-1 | CASSSEQGAPYEQYF | TGCGCCAGCAGCTCGGAACAGGGGGCCCCCTACGAGCAGTACTTC
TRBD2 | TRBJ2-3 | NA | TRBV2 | CASSQGTSGNTDTQYF | TGTGCCAGCAGTCAAGGAACTAGCGGGAATACAGATACGCAGTATTTT
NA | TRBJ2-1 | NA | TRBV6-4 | CASSDSGSRPTSYNEQFF | TGTGCCAGCAGTGACTCGGGGAGCAGACCCACTTCCTACAATGAGCAGTTCTTC
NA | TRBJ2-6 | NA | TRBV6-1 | CASSEASGSGANVLTF | TGTGCCAGCAGTGAAGCTAGCGGCTCTGGGGCCAACGTCCTGACTTTC
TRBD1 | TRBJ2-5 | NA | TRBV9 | CASSVGTGEETQYF | TGTGCCAGCAGCGTAGGGACAGGGGAGGAGACCCAGTACTTC
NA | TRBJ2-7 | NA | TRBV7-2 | CASSLEGAGYEQYF | TGTGCCAGCAGCTTAGAGGGGGCGGGGTACGAGCAGTACTTC
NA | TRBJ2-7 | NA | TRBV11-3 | CASSTADWGTYEQYF | TGTGCCAGCAGCACAGCGGACTGGGGTACCTACGAGCAGTACTTC
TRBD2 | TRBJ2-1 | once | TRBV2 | CASRRLAGGPIEQFF | TGTGCCAGCAGAAGACTAGCGGGAGGGCCCATTGAGCAGTTCTTC
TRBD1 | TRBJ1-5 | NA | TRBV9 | CASSVSPQGADQPQHF | TGTGCCAGCAGCGTCTCTCCACAGGGGGCCGACCAGCCCCAGCATTTT
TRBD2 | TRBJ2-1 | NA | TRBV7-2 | CASSLSASGTYNEQFF | TGTGCCAGCAGCTTATCGGCTAGCGGCACCTACAATGAGCAGTTCTTC
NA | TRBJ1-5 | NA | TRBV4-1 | CASSRGPDQPQHF | TGCGCCAGCAGCCGAGGGCCCGATCAGCCCCAGCATTTT
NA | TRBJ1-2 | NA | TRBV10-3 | CAIDEEDSNYGYTF | TGTGCCATCGACGAAGAGGACAGTAACTATGGCTACACCTTC
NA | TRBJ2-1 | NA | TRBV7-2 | CASSLAGVSYNEQFF | TGTGCCAGCAGCTTAGCGGGAGTATCCTACAATGAGCAGTTCTTC
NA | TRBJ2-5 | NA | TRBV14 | CASSRTLETQYF | TGTGCCAGCAGCAGGACTTTAGAGACCCAGTACTTC
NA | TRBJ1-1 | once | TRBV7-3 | CASSLTRGSNTEAFF | TGTGCCAGCAGCTTAACGCGAGGTTCGAACACTGAAGCTTTCTTT